A single sample gave rise to the 3 T cell receptor beta chains below, sequenced in a study of shared clonotypes between healthy human individuals. Assay used: immunoSEQ multiplex PCR; TCRdb lists only in-frame clones, some missing. Of approximately 1.4 million clones in the sample, roughly 98% are singletons; the top ten hold roughly 0.45%. Sequencing was performed on naive CD4+ T cells sorted from blood. The subset is: CD45RA+ positively selected. Every receptor here comes from a young man in good health.

This chain's CDR3 is CASSPDKSIVFF. The CDR3 DNA is TGTGCCAGCTCACCGGACAAATCAATAGTGTTTTTT. This chain joins TRBV18 and TRBJ1-4, with a weak D call TRBD1 (5 bases). The germline V and J ends were trimmed by 3 bases and 15 bases, with 14 bases remaining between them. Germline V gives CDR1 KGHSH, CDR2 LQKENI. This CDR3 has 12 residues. Based on the CDR3 plus reference TRBV18 and TRBJ1-4, the full variable domain is NAGVMQNPRHLVRRRGQEARLRCSPMKGHSHVYWYRQLPEEGLKFMVYLQKENIIDESGMPKERFSAEFPKEGPSILRIQQVVRGDSAAYFCASSPDKSIVFFGSGTQLSVL.

The rearrangement links TRBV9 to TRBJ2-5; 9 nucleotides line up with TRBD2. The CDR3 contains 17 residues. Per germline, CDR1 SGDLS and CDR2 YYNGEE. After removal of 0 bases from V and 2 bases from J, the junction contained 8 bases not matched to a gene. The DNA for the CDR3 is TGTGCCAGCAGCGTAGGTGCGGGGGGGCCTTGGCAAGAGACCCAGTACTTC. It encodes CASSVGAGGPWQETQYF.

This chain joins TRBV7-2 and TRBJ2-5; the D gene is possibly TRBD2 (6 bases). From germline, CDR1 is SGHTA and CDR2 FQGNSA. The CDR3 covers 15 residues. Trimming pared 1 base from V and 5 bases from J, leaving 14 bases between. The CDR3 nucleotides are TGTGCCAGCAGCTTAGTAATTAGCGGAAGGGAGACCCAGTACTTC. Protein sequence: CASSLVISGRETQYF.